Each of the 22 T cell receptor beta chains below was sequenced from the same sample in a study of lymphopenia after photon versus proton radiotherapy (dated by TCRdb to the late 2010s). The receptor library was made with the immunoSEQ multiplex PCR assay. TCRdb carries this immuneACCESS record with in-frame sequences only. Its versions omit some clonotypes, under half of them owing to an unresolved V gene in the studies checked, with the rest unexplained. A total of 65,000 to 90,000 clones appear in this sample, roughly 90% of them only once. The ten largest clones take up 2.2% of the sample. The sequencing here drew on peripheral blood, taken from a patient treated with photon-based radiotherapy. These receptors came from a middle-aged woman with cholangiocarcinoma.

This clone was counted once. The chain uses TRBV27 and TRBJ2-1; 8 nucleotides agree with TRBD2. The germline V gene has CDR1 MNHEY and CDR2 SMNVEV (reference sequence). The J segment lost 5 bases and the V segment lost 5 bases, leaving 14 bases of the junction unmatched. The CDR3 spans 17 residues. DNA for the CDR3: TGTGCCAGCAGTCTGCCCCTCTTAGCGGGAAGGAACAATGAGCAGTTCTTC. Protein: CASSLPLLAGRNNEQFF.

This sequence joins TRBV27 and TRBJ2-7, with unresolved D. From germline, CDR1 is MNHEY and CDR2 SMNVEV (reference sequence). CDR3 size: 12 residues. V was clipped by 4 bases and J by 0 bases, with 4 bases between them. CDR3 region: CASSSNSYEQYF. Written as DNA, the CDR3 is TGTGCCAGCAGTTCGAACTCCTACGAGCAGTACTTC.

A few counts support this clone. The chain employs TRBV28 and TRBJ2-7; 7 bases agree with TRBD1. CDR1 is MDHEN and CDR2 is SYDVKM in the germline V gene. The junction had 4 bases not matched to a gene; V was cut back by 8 bases and J by 0 bases. The CDR3 spans 13 residues. CDR3 protein: CASSGQRSYEQYF. The CDR3, as DNA: TGTGCCAGCTCGGGACAGCGCTCCTACGAGCAGTACTTC.

This chain uses TRBV5-6 with TRBJ1-2, with D uncertain. Germline V CDR1 and CDR2: SGHDT, YYEEEE. This CDR3 contains 13 residues. V lost 4 bases and J 7 bases, leaving 14 bases between the germline ends. The CDR3 nucleotides read TGTGCCAGCAGCCTTGGAACGTCTGGTGGCTACACCTTC. Its translation is CASSLGTSGGYTF.

The chain joins TRBV5-1 to TRBJ2-7; 16 positions match TRBD2. The germline gives CDR1 SGHRS, CDR2 YFSETQ. The CDR3 sequence is 15 residues long. After removal of 4 bases from V and 5 bases from J, the junction contained 3 bases not matched to a gene. CDR3 amino acids: CASSPGTSGGDEQYF. CDR3 nucleotides: TGCGCCAGCAGCCCCGGGACTAGCGGGGGGGACGAGCAGTACTTC. Combining the CDR3 with reference TRBV5-1 and TRBJ2-7 gives the whole variable domain KAGVTQTPRYLIKTRGQQVTLSCSPISGHRSVSWYQQTPGQGLQFLFEYFSETQRNKGNFPGRFSGRQFSNSRSEMNVSTLELGDSALYLCASSPGTSGGDEQYFGPGTRLTVT.

J is TRBJ1-1 and V is TRBV30, with unresolved D. Germline V gene lookup returns CDR1 GTSNPN and CDR2 SVGIG (reference sequence). This CDR3 contains 14 residues. Trimming took off 5 bases at V and 0 bases at J, with 13 bases between the two ends. The CDR3 sequence is CAWGRALMNTEAFF. The CDR3 nucleotides read TGTGCCTGGGGAAGGGCCCTAATGAACACTGAAGCTTTCTTT.

The chain employs TRBV20-1 and TRBJ2-3; D is ambiguous. This CDR3 is built from 11 residues. CDR1 and CDR2 from the germline V gene are DFQATT and SNEGSKA (reference sequence). V gave up 1 base and J gave up 4 bases, with 3 bases separating them. The CDR3: CSARVPDTQYF. The CDR3 DNA sequence: TGCAGTGCTAGAGTCCCAGATACGCAGTATTTT.

V usage is TRBV28 and J usage is TRBJ2-5; D is unresolved. The CDR3 has 10 residues. Germline lookup yields CDR1 MDHEN and CDR2 SYDVKM. V lost 5 bases and J lost 5, with 3 bases in between. The DNA of the CDR3 is TGTGCCAGCAGTAGGGAGACCCAGTACTTC. Translation: CASSRETQYF.

J is TRBJ1-2 and V is TRBV5-1, with D unresolved. CDR1 and CDR2 (germline): SGHRS, YFSETQ. Trimming stripped 4 bases from V and 8 bases from J, with 21 bases between. This CDR3 spans 15 amino acids. The CDR3 DNA reads TGCGCCAGCAGCCCACTTCTTGCCCAGACGGGGGGCTACACCTTC. This translates into CASSPLLAQTGGYTF.

CDR3: CASRKGDTQYF. The CDR3 DNA reads as TGCGCCAGCAGAAAAGGAGATACGCAGTATTTT. This chain links TRBV10-1 with TRBJ2-3; no clear D. The ends were cut back, 6 bases at V and 5 bases at J, with 6 bases in the middle. CDR1 and CDR2 from the germline V gene are WNHNN and SYGVQD (reference sequence). The CDR3 is made up of 11 amino acids.

This clone occurred a few times. The V call is TRBV6-1, the J call TRBJ1-1; D gene unclear. V shed 2 bases and J shed 0 bases, with 10 bases lying between them. CDR1 and CDR2 from the germline V gene are MNHNS and SASEGT. This CDR3 is built from 15 residues. The CDR3 spells CASSEYGRLNTEAFF. The DNA for the CDR3 is TGTGCCAGCAGTGAATATGGCAGGTTGAACACTGAAGCTTTCTTT.

V usage is TRBV19 and J usage is TRBJ2-7, with 11 bases matching TRBD1. V lost 4 bases and J lost 7; bases outside the gene matches: 9. The CDR3 has 15 amino acids. Germline CDR1 reads LNHDA; CDR2 reads SQIVND (reference sequence). The CDR3 bases are TGTGCCAGTAGTAACCTGGGACAGGGGGTCAGGGAGCAGTACTTC. Translation: CASSNLGQGVREQYF.

A word on this clone: A junction boundary mismatches the germline segment, possibly from a read error. The sample has other DNA sequences that encode this CDR3 too. CDR3: CASSVSVVGSGNTIYF. As DNA, the CDR3 is TGTGCCAGTAGCGTAAGTGTTGTAGGGTCTGGAAACACCATATATTTT. This chain connects TRBV9 to TRBJ1-3; unclear D gene. The germline CDR1 and CDR2 sequences are SGDLS and YYNGEE. There are 16 residues in the CDR3. The full variable domain, with the rest looked up from reference TRBV9 and TRBJ1-3, is DSGVTQTPKHLITATGQRVTLRCSPRSGDLSVYWYQQSLDQGLQFLIQYYNGEERAKGNILERFSAQQFPDLHSELNLSSLELGDSALYFCASSVSVVGSGNTIYFGEGSWLTVV.

The chain has TRBV2 and TRBJ1-2, with D unclear. This CDR3 region has 12 residues. Germline V gives CDR1 SNHLY, CDR2 FYNNEI. Trimming removed 9 bases from V and 8 bases from J, with 16 bases in between. The CDR3 region is CASNSVGRGYTF. The CDR3 DNA follows: TGTGCCAGTAACTCGGTAGGGAGAGGCTACACCTTC.

The genes are TRBV28 and TRBJ2-7; 9 bases align to TRBD1. Per germline, CDR1 MDHEN and CDR2 SYDVKM. This CDR3 comprises 15 residues. After removal of 4 bases from V and 3 bases from J, the junction contained 7 bases not matched to a gene. CDR3 sequence reads: CASSSRGTGHYEQYF. CDR3 nucleotide sequence: TGTGCCAGCAGTTCTAGGGGGACAGGGCACTACGAGCAGTACTTC.

The sample holds one count of this clone. The J gene is TRBJ1-5, the V gene TRBV11-3, with D tentatively TRBD1 (5 bases). The V gene lost 4 bases and the J gene lost 6 bases, with 28 bases spanning the gap. Germline V gene lookup returns CDR1 SGHNT and CDR2 YENEEA. The CDR3 spans 19 residues. The DNA of the CDR3 is TGTGCCAGCAGCTCACGCCCGAAGCTTAGGGACCCTATCTTTCAGCCCCAGCATTTT. Its translation is CASSSRPKLRDPIFQPQHF.

The chain combines TRBV7-3 with TRBJ1-5; the D gene is possibly TRBD1 (6 bases). This CDR3 spans 16 amino acids. Deletions cut 5 bases from V and 7 bases from J, with 21 bases between. Germline-derived CDR1 and CDR2 are SGHTA and FQGTGA. The CDR3 region has the DNA TGTGCCAGCAGCAAACAGTACACAGGGTTTGGCCAGCCCCAGCATTTT. Translated: CASSKQYTGFGQPQHF.

This chain uses TRBV9 with TRBJ1-2, with unresolved D. CDR1 is SGDLS and CDR2 is YYNGEE in the germline V gene. Trimming removed 0 bases from V and 3 bases from J, with 12 bases in between. This CDR3 comprises 15 residues. The CDR3 spells CASSVEPGSDYGYTF. As DNA, the CDR3 is TGTGCCAGCAGCGTAGAACCGGGATCGGACTATGGCTACACCTTC.

V usage is TRBV28 and J usage is TRBJ1-4, with D hard to call. Germline V gene data show CDR1 as MDHEN and CDR2 as SYDVKM. CDR3 size: 16 residues. V was pared by 3 bases and J by 6 bases, with 17 bases between. CDR3 in amino acids: CASSFPLPGIDEKLFF. In DNA form, the CDR3 reads TGTGCCAGCAGTTTCCCTCTCCCCGGGATAGATGAAAAACTGTTTTTT.

The rearrangement uses TRBV7-2 and TRBJ1-1; tentatively, D is TRBD1 (6 bases). Deletions cut 5 bases from V and 1 base from J, with 14 bases between. The CDR3 spans 15 residues. Germline assignment: CDR1 SGHTA and CDR2 FQGNSA. CDR3 sequence (DNA): TGTGCCAGCAGCCCCTGGGGGGCTAGGAACACTGAAGCTTTCTTT. Protein product: CASSPWGARNTEAFF.

This clone came up once. V is TRBV27 and J is TRBJ2-3, with 10 positions matching TRBD2. This CDR3 has 17 amino acids. Per germline, CDR1 MNHEY and CDR2 SMNVEV (reference sequence). Germline trimming cut 6 bases from V and 5 bases from J; bases unmatched to any gene: 14. CDR3 region: CASSPFLAGVFEDTQYF. The CDR3 nucleotides read TGTGCCAGCAGCCCCTTTCTAGCGGGAGTATTCGAAGATACGCAGTATTTT.

The rearrangement links TRBV2 to TRBJ1-6; D is ambiguous. CDR3 length: 13 residues. CDR1 and CDR2 from the germline V gene are SNHLY and FYNNEI. V lost 5 bases and J 5 bases, leaving 7 bases between the germline ends. The CDR3 bases are TGTGCCAGCAGTAGCCCTAATAATTCACCCCTCCACTTT. Translation: CASSSPNNSPLHF.